This TCR beta chain was recovered during a study of T cell changes during pregnancy in multiple sclerosis. The table came from immunoSEQ multiplex PCR; TCRdb's copy has only in-frame clones and leaves some out. Among around 78,000 clones, 93% were seen once, and the ten largest hold 2.5%. This receptor was identified in a female donor with multiple sclerosis, enrolled in a pregnancy study. The sequenced sample was peripheral blood, obtained in the second trimester of pregnancy.

DNA of the CDR3: TGTGCCAGCAGTTGGGGGGATGGCTACACCTTC. Amino acid sequence: CASSWGDGYTF. The chain carries TRBV6-5 and TRBJ1-2; perhaps TRBD1 as D (5 bases). Trimming shortened V by 4 bases and J by 6 bases, and 6 bases separated the two germline ends. Germline-derived CDR1 and CDR2 are MNHEY and SVGAGI. CDR3 length: 11 residues.